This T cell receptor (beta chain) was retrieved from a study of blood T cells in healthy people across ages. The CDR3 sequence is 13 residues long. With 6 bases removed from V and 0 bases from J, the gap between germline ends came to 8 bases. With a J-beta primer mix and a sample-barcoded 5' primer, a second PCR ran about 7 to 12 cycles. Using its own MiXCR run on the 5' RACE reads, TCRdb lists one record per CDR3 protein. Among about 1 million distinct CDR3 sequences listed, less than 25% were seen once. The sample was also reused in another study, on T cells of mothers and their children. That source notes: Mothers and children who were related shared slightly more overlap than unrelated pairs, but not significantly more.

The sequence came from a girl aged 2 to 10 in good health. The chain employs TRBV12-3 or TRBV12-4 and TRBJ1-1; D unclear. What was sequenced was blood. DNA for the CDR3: TGTGCCAGCAGATCTGATTTGAACACTGAAGCTTTCTTT. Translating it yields CASRSDLNTEAFF.